This T cell receptor (beta chain) emerged from a study of human T cells and chemical hapten exposure. Study as a whole: Patch tests applied 0.01% DPC to the upper back, read at 6 days. Study results and caveats: Expanded TCRs created a significantly greater count of big CDR3 similarity clusters than controls did.

Time point meaning: pre-sensitization, week 0. As to treatment: therapeutic diphenylcyclopropenone sensitization with weekly scalp DPC. The study extracted total RNA from unfractionated whole blood. In TCRdb, the RACE reads were re-called with MiXCR into one record per CDR3 protein. The table includes more than 150,000 distinct CDR3 sequences, around 30% detected once. This clonotype has just a few counts. The antigen remains unidentified. This CDR3 is 12 amino acids long. Between the trimmed V and J ends, which lost 7 bases and 3 bases, there was a span of 9 bases. Per the germline V gene, CDR1 is MNHEY and CDR2 is SVGEGT.

This chain joins TRBV6-2 or TRBV6-3 and TRBJ2-5; D may correspond to TRBD1 or TRBD2 (5 bases each). This TCR derives from a woman in her 30s with alopecia areata. Some clones in this sample may be carry-over from other donors' samples. This specimen was whole blood, taken in connection with sensitization to the hapten diphenylcyclopropenone (DPC). CDR3 region: CASIGTEETQYF. The CDR3 nucleotides read TGTGCCAGCATTGGGACGGAAGAGACCCAGTACTTC.